The rows below give T cell receptor beta chains drawn from one sample of a study of blood T cell repertoires in COVID-19. Repertoires were generated with immunoSEQ multiplex PCR, while TCRdb's copy carries only in-frame clones and drops some. The repertoire holds some 150,000 clones, with roughly 79% as singletons. Sample: peripheral blood. These receptors were collected from a woman aged 55-70 years with active or convalescent COVID-19. Both conserved end residues are part of each CDR3. D genes are given only for firm matches. The listing skips clone size in some rows; elsewhere it reads once, few, many or a size class.

J gene: TRBJ2-1
D gene: NA
clone size: NA
V gene: TRBV18
CDR3 protein: CASSPGVQFYNEQFF
CDR3 DNA: TGTGCCAGCTCACCCGGAGTACAATTCTACAATGAGCAGTTCTTC

J gene: TRBJ2-3
D gene: TRBD1
clone size: once
V gene: TRBV5-1
CDR3 protein: CASSGTGASTDTQYF
CDR3 DNA: TGCGCCAGCAGCGGGACAGGGGCAAGCACAGATACGCAGTATTTT

J gene: TRBJ2-2
D gene: NA
clone size: NA
V gene: TRBV3-1/TRBV3-2
CDR3 protein: CASSLRGTGELFF
CDR3 DNA: TGTGCCAGCAGCCTTCGGGGGACCGGGGAGCTGTTTTTT

J gene: TRBJ2-1
D gene: TRBD2
clone size: NA
V gene: TRBV5-1
CDR3 protein: CASKGREGRNEQFF
CDR3 DNA: TGCGCCAGCAAGGGACGGGAGGGCCGAAATGAGCAGTTCTTC

J gene: TRBJ1-1
D gene: NA
clone size: NA
V gene: TRBV29-1
CDR3 protein: CSVDSGYLSGTEAFF
CDR3 DNA: TGCAGCGTTGATTCCGGATACCTTTCGGGCACTGAAGCTTTCTTT

J gene: TRBJ1-6
D gene: NA
clone size: NA
V gene: TRBV21-1
CDR3 protein: CASSKGDSHGIGYNSPLHF
CDR3 DNA: TGTGCCAGCAGCAAAGGGGACAGCCATGGGATCGGCTATAATTCACCCCTCCACTTT

J gene: TRBJ2-1
D gene: TRBD2
clone size: NA
V gene: TRBV5-4
CDR3 protein: CASSLPGLAGGINEQFF
CDR3 DNA: TGTGCCAGCAGCTTGCCCGGACTAGCGGGGGGGATCAATGAGCAGTTCTTC

J gene: TRBJ1-1
D gene: NA
clone size: NA
V gene: TRBV19
CDR3 protein: CASSFTGNTEAFF
CDR3 DNA: TGTGCCAGTAGTTTCACAGGGAACACTGAAGCTTTCTTT

J gene: TRBJ2-7
D gene: TRBD2
clone size: NA
V gene: TRBV5-6
CDR3 protein: CASSLAGGTYEQYF
CDR3 DNA: TGTGCCAGCAGCTTGGCGGGAGGGACCTACGAGCAGTACTTC

J gene: TRBJ1-2
D gene: TRBD1
clone size: few
V gene: TRBV6-7
CDR3 protein: CASSYSERQAQGYYGYTF
CDR3 DNA: TGTGCCAGCAGTTACTCTGAGCGGCAGGCACAGGGGTACTATGGCTACACCTTC

J gene: TRBJ2-1
D gene: NA
clone size: NA
V gene: TRBV5-1
CDR3 protein: CASSRGLGDGEQFF
CDR3 DNA: TGCGCCAGCAGCCGGGGACTGGGGGATGGTGAGCAGTTCTTC

J gene: TRBJ1-2
D gene: NA
clone size: NA
V gene: TRBV24-1
CDR3 protein: CATSPGTHINYGYTF
CDR3 DNA: TGTGCCACCAGTCCCGGGACTCACATTAACTATGGCTACACCTTC

J gene: TRBJ2-1
D gene: TRBD1
clone size: NA
V gene: TRBV6-5
CDR3 protein: CARTGTSSYNEQFF
CDR3 DNA: TGTGCCAGGACAGGGACGAGCTCCTACAATGAGCAGTTCTTC

J gene: TRBJ2-1
D gene: NA
clone size: NA
V gene: TRBV9
CDR3 protein: CASSSPIGGEQFF
CDR3 DNA: TGTGCCAGCAGCTCCCCCATCGGGGGAGAGCAGTTCTTC

J gene: TRBJ1-2
D gene: NA
clone size: NA
V gene: TRBV5-4
CDR3 protein: CASSLDSGGYYGYTF
CDR3 DNA: TGTGCCAGCAGCTTGGATTCGGGGGGATACTATGGCTACACCTTC

J gene: TRBJ2-1
D gene: TRBD2
clone size: NA
V gene: TRBV7-9
CDR3 protein: CASSLAFGSGNNEQFF
CDR3 DNA: TGTGCCAGCAGCTTAGCGTTCGGTAGCGGGAACAATGAGCAGTTCTTC

J gene: TRBJ2-7
D gene: TRBD1
clone size: NA
V gene: TRBV28
CDR3 protein: CATLDRAGYEQYF
CDR3 DNA: TGTGCCACTCTCGACAGGGCGGGCTACGAGCAGTACTTC

J gene: TRBJ1-5
D gene: NA
clone size: NA
V gene: TRBV7-8
CDR3 protein: CASSFGRGGSNQPQHF
CDR3 DNA: TGTGCCAGCAGCTTCGGGAGGGGGGGTAGCAATCAGCCCCAGCATTTT

J gene: TRBJ1-4
D gene: TRBD1
clone size: NA
V gene: TRBV5-4
CDR3 protein: CASTKGASNEKLFF
CDR3 DNA: TGTGCCAGCACCAAGGGGGCTAGTAATGAAAAACTGTTTTTT

J gene: TRBJ1-1
D gene: NA
clone size: NA
V gene: TRBV28
CDR3 protein: CASSKGGYTEAFF
CDR3 DNA: TGTGCCAGCAGTAAGGGGGGGTACACTGAAGCTTTCTTT

J gene: TRBJ2-1
D gene: NA
clone size: once
V gene: TRBV6-1
CDR3 protein: CASSEAPGIYNEQFF
CDR3 DNA: TGTGCCAGCAGTGAAGCCCCAGGGATATACAATGAGCAGTTCTTC

J gene: TRBJ2-2
D gene: TRBD2
clone size: NA
V gene: TRBV28
CDR3 protein: CASSSLAGGPGGELFF
CDR3 DNA: TGTGCCAGCAGTTCGCTAGCGGGAGGGCCTGGCGGGGAGCTGTTTTTT

J gene: TRBJ1-1
D gene: NA
clone size: NA
V gene: TRBV10-3
CDR3 protein: CAIRPRQDMNTEAFF
CDR3 DNA: TGTGCCATCAGGCCCCGACAGGACATGAACACTGAAGCTTTCTTT

J gene: TRBJ1-3
D gene: TRBD1
clone size: NA
V gene: TRBV10-3
CDR3 protein: CAISELTGGSSGNTIYF
CDR3 DNA: TGTGCCATCAGTGAATTGACAGGGGGCAGCTCTGGAAACACCATATATTTT

J gene: TRBJ2-2
D gene: NA
clone size: NA
V gene: TRBV27
CDR3 protein: CASSLGGRPGGELFF
CDR3 DNA: TGTGCCAGCAGTTTGGGGGGGCGCCCGGGCGGGGAGCTGTTTTTT

J gene: TRBJ1-5
D gene: TRBD1
clone size: NA
V gene: TRBV7-9
CDR3 protein: CASSLGQDQPQHF
CDR3 DNA: TGTGCCAGCAGCCTTGGACAGGATCAGCCCCAGCATTTT

J gene: TRBJ1-2
D gene: NA
clone size: NA
V gene: TRBV14
CDR3 protein: CASSQDMGGSGYTF
CDR3 DNA: TGTGCCAGCAGCCAAGATATGGGTGGGAGTGGCTACACCTTC

J gene: TRBJ1-1
D gene: TRBD1
clone size: NA
V gene: TRBV5-8
CDR3 protein: CASSPGQGVAFF
CDR3 DNA: TGTGCCAGCAGCCCTGGACAGGGGGTAGCTTTCTTT

J gene: TRBJ2-3
D gene: NA
clone size: NA
V gene: TRBV5-1
CDR3 protein: CASGLAHGTDTQYF
CDR3 DNA: TGCGCCAGCGGGTTAGCACACGGCACAGATACGCAGTATTTT

J gene: TRBJ2-7
D gene: TRBD1
clone size: NA
V gene: TRBV4-3
CDR3 protein: CASSQDPIGTGGFYEQYF
CDR3 DNA: TGCGCCAGCAGCCAAGATCCAATCGGGACAGGGGGTTTTTACGAGCAGTACTTC

J gene: TRBJ1-5
D gene: TRBD1
clone size: NA
V gene: TRBV19
CDR3 protein: CATQGGTGVKPQHF
CDR3 DNA: TGTGCTACGCAGGGCGGGACAGGGGTCAAACCCCAGCATTTT

J gene: TRBJ1-2
D gene: TRBD1
clone size: NA
V gene: TRBV6-2/TRBV6-3
CDR3 protein: CANNYGTVYGYTF
CDR3 DNA: TGTGCCAACAATTACGGGACAGTCTATGGCTACACCTTC

J gene: TRBJ2-3
D gene: NA
clone size: NA
V gene: TRBV6-5
CDR3 protein: CASSQRRTDTQYF
CDR3 DNA: TGTGCCAGCAGTCAGCGGCGCACAGATACGCAGTATTTT

J gene: TRBJ2-2
D gene: NA
clone size: NA
V gene: TRBV24-1
CDR3 protein: CATSLSANTGELFF
CDR3 DNA: TGTGCCACCTCCCTTAGCGCAAACACCGGGGAGCTGTTTTTT

J gene: TRBJ1-5
D gene: NA
clone size: NA
V gene: TRBV7-9
CDR3 protein: CASSSLQNSNQPQHF
CDR3 DNA: TGTGCCAGCAGCTCTTTACAAAATAGCAATCAGCCCCAGCATTTT

J gene: TRBJ1-1
D gene: NA
clone size: NA
V gene: TRBV19
CDR3 protein: CASLQGLYTEAFF
CDR3 DNA: TGTGCCAGTTTACAGGGTCTTTACACTGAAGCTTTCTTT

J gene: TRBJ1-2
D gene: NA
clone size: once
V gene: TRBV14
CDR3 protein: CASSPGPSRGYGYTF
CDR3 DNA: TGTGCCAGCAGCCCGGGTCCGTCAAGAGGGTATGGCTACACCTTC

J gene: TRBJ1-2
D gene: NA
clone size: NA
V gene: TRBV18
CDR3 protein: CASSPRPGNGYTF
CDR3 DNA: TGTGCCAGCTCACCACGGCCGGGGAATGGCTACACCTTC

J gene: TRBJ2-1
D gene: TRBD1
clone size: few
V gene: TRBV6-5
CDR3 protein: CASSDSSTGWNEQFF
CDR3 DNA: TGTGCCAGCAGTGACTCCTCGACAGGGTGGAATGAGCAGTTCTTC

J gene: TRBJ2-2
D gene: NA
clone size: once
V gene: TRBV21-1
CDR3 protein: CASSGQGAVGELFF
CDR3 DNA: TGTGCCAGCAGCGGACAGGGTGCTGTCGGGGAGCTGTTTTTT

J gene: TRBJ1-2
D gene: TRBD1
clone size: NA
V gene: TRBV6-2/TRBV6-3
CDR3 protein: CASSYLYRGDYGYTF
CDR3 DNA: TGTGCCAGCAGTTACCTGTACAGGGGTGACTATGGCTACACCTTC

J gene: TRBJ2-3
D gene: NA
clone size: NA
V gene: TRBV5-1
CDR3 protein: CASRSGTSESNTQYF
CDR3 DNA: TGCGCCAGCAGATCCGGGACATCGGAATCAAATACGCAGTATTTT

J gene: TRBJ1-4
D gene: NA
clone size: NA
V gene: TRBV29-1
CDR3 protein: CSVAVGGSNEKLFF
CDR3 DNA: TGCAGCGTTGCGGTTGGGGGGTCTAATGAAAAACTGTTTTTT

J gene: TRBJ1-3
D gene: NA
clone size: NA
V gene: TRBV10-3
CDR3 protein: CAISELGAGNTIYF
CDR3 DNA: TGTGCCATCAGTGAGTTAGGGGCTGGAAACACCATATATTTT

J gene: TRBJ1-2
D gene: TRBD1
clone size: NA
V gene: TRBV5-4
CDR3 protein: CASSLGGQQLNYGYTF
CDR3 DNA: TGTGCCAGCAGCTTGGGGGGACAGCAGTTAAACTATGGCTACACCTTC

J gene: TRBJ1-2
D gene: TRBD1
clone size: NA
V gene: TRBV6-5
CDR3 protein: CASSYSTGVNGYTF
CDR3 DNA: TGTGCCAGCAGTTACTCGACAGGGGTCAATGGCTACACCTTC

J gene: TRBJ1-6
D gene: NA
clone size: NA
V gene: TRBV2
CDR3 protein: CASDTGGRPPLHF
CDR3 DNA: TGTGCCAGCGATACCGGGGGGCGACCACCCCTCCACTTT

J gene: TRBJ2-3
D gene: NA
clone size: NA
V gene: TRBV28
CDR3 protein: CASSSPGLAQYF
CDR3 DNA: TGTGCCAGCAGTTCGCCGGGACTGGCGCAGTATTTT

J gene: TRBJ2-1
D gene: TRBD2
clone size: many
V gene: TRBV11-3
CDR3 protein: CASSFRSGRINEQFF
CDR3 DNA: TGTGCCAGCAGCTTCAGGAGCGGGAGGATTAATGAGCAGTTCTTC

J gene: TRBJ1-5
D gene: NA
clone size: NA
V gene: TRBV28
CDR3 protein: CASSPATGLLDQPQHF
CDR3 DNA: TGTGCCAGCAGCCCGGCGACAGGTCTATTAGATCAGCCCCAGCATTTT